Below are 19 T cell receptor beta chains sequenced from a single sample in a study of tumor-infiltrating lymphocytes in primary liver carcinoma. The roughly 20-31 mg bulk tissue piece was not sorted before simultaneous RNA and DNA extraction. cDNA specific to TCR beta was made from around 470 ng of total RNA, with a constant-region primer employed for priming. Investigators got TCR beta libraries out of three nested multiplex PCR rounds, done with slightly modified ARM-PCR. Each of the first two PCR rounds ran approximately 11 cycles with TRBV1-TRBV30 forward and C-beta reverse primers. MiXCR was run by TCRdb on the multiplex PCR reads, yielding one entry per CDR3 protein. The sample includes some 130,000 distinct CDR3 sequences, nearly 70% of them seen just once. The specimen was tumor-adjacent normal liver tissue. The receptor source for this set is a woman in her sixties with primary liver carcinoma and hepatitis B virus infection.

Concerning this clonotype: Being one base from a much bigger clone, this may be a read error. The chain uses TRBV5-1 and TRBJ2-1, with D perhaps being TRBD1 or TRBD2 (5 bases each). This CDR3 is 13 amino acids long. Between the trimmed V and J ends, which lost 3 bases and 10 bases, there was a span of 14 bases. CDR1 is SGHRS and CDR2 is YFSETQ in the germline V gene. The CDR3 region is CASSSLVGEEQFF. CDR3 nucleotide sequence: TGCGCCAGCAGCTCACTAGTGGGGGAAGAGCAGTTCTTC.

For this clonotype: A much larger clone lies one base from this, so it may be a read error. The chain uses TRBV14 and TRBJ2-2, with a possible D match to TRBD2 (6 bases). This CDR3 is built from 14 residues. Germline V CDR1 and CDR2: SGHDN, FVKESK. Deletions cut 5 bases from V and 4 bases from J, with 11 bases between. CDR3 residues: CASSRLVSTGELFF. Written as DNA, the CDR3 is TGTGCCAGCAGCAGACTAGTGAGCACCGGGGAGCTGTTTTTT.

On this clonotype: It may be a read error: a sequence one base away is much more abundant. The rearrangement links TRBV5-1 to TRBJ2-1; the match to TRBD2 covers 8 bases. The CDR3 has 14 amino acids. V shed 5 bases, J shed 8 bases, and the junction held 9 bases outside the gene matches. Germline loops: CDR1 SGHRS, CDR2 YFSETQ. The CDR3 nucleotides read TGCGCCAGCAGATCGCCGGGACTAGAATATGAGCAGTTCTTC. Its translation: CASRSPGLEYEQFF. Combining the CDR3 with reference TRBV5-1 and TRBJ2-1 gives the whole variable domain KAGVTQTPRYLIKTRGQQVTLSCSPISGHRSVSWYQQTPGQGLQFLFEYFSETQRNKGNFPGRFSGRQFSNSRSEMNVSTLELGDSALYLCASRSPGLEYEQFFGPGTRLTVL.

As regards this clonotype: Likely a read error: the CDR3 ends without its conserved phenylalanine or tryptophan. This chain joins TRBV5-6 and TRBJ1-6; D is possibly TRBD1 (6 bases). The CDR3 is 15 amino acids. V was shortened by 1 base and J by 5 bases, with 10 bases between the two germline ends. Germline V CDR1 and CDR2: SGHDT, YYEEEE. Here the CDR3 reads CASSLRTDDNSPLHH. The CDR3 DNA reads as TGTGCCAGCAGCTTGCGGACAGACGATAATTCACCCCTCCACCAT.

There are many counts of this clonotype. V and J are TRBV5-1 and TRBJ2-5; 13 nucleotides match TRBD2. Germline values: CDR1 SGHRS, CDR2 YFSETQ. The CDR3 consists of 14 residues. V dropped 4 bases and J dropped 5; count of bases not matched to a gene: 2. CDR3 sequence (DNA): TGCGCCAGCAGCCCGACTAGCGGGAGGGAGACCCAGTACTTC. Amino acid sequence: CASSPTSGRETQYF. Together with reference TRBV5-1 and TRBJ2-5, the CDR3 gives the full variable domain: KAGVTQTPRYLIKTRGQQVTLSCSPISGHRSVSWYQQTPGQGLQFLFEYFSETQRNKGNFPGRFSGRQFSNSRSEMNVSTLELGDSALYLCASSPTSGRETQYFGPGTRLLVL.

Comment on this clonotype: Relative to the germline gene, one junction end is altered; a read error may explain this. The chain's CDR3 is CASSYIGRQDDQFF. The CDR3, as DNA: TGTGCCAGCAGCTACATCGGGAGACAGGATGATCAGTTCTTC. This chain uses TRBV11-1 with TRBJ2-1; D is perhaps TRBD1 or TRBD2 (6 bases each). The CDR3 extends over 14 amino acids. The germline CDR1 and CDR2 sequences are SGHAT and FQDESV (reference sequence).

For this clonotype: This likely comes from a read error, as the CDR3 has no conserved phenylalanine or tryptophan at its end. The DNA is omitted, as the CDR3 cannot be located on it reliably, and the CDR3 follows TCRdb's listing. The gene calls are TRBV29-1 and TRBJ1-1; the D call of TRBD1 is as the table states it, not checked on the DNA. The CDR3 adds up to 15 amino acids, both ends counted. From germline, CDR1 is SQVTM and CDR2 ANQGSEA. CDR3 sequence: CSVGPRQSLNTETFI.

This clonotype was seen only a few times. Given the absence of the conserved phenylalanine or tryptophan at the CDR3 end, a read error is likely. The limits of the CDR3 on the DNA are not certain, so only TCRdb's listed CDR3 is given. The CDR3 loop reads CASRSDRTSMEY. The rearrangement uses TRBV11-2 and TRBJ2-7. Germline CDR1 reads SGHAT; CDR2 reads FQNNGV. The CDR3 extends over 12 residues, inclusive of both ends.

Turning to this clonotype: This may stem from a read error, because a much larger clone lies one nucleotide away. The chain recombines TRBV30 with TRBJ2-7, with 9 nucleotides matching TRBD2. Germline CDR1 GTSNPN, CDR2 SVGIG (reference sequence). The CDR3 length is 14 residues. V lost 8 bases to trimming and J lost 4 bases; unmatched junction nucleotides: 12. Here the CDR3 reads CARNAGGAEYEQYF. As DNA, the CDR3 is TGTGCCCGGAACGCGGGAGGGGCTGAGTACGAGCAGTACTTC.

This clonotype occurred many times. The chain carries TRBV7-9 and TRBJ1-5; no firm D call. The length of the CDR3 is 13 residues. CDR1 and CDR2 (germline): SEHNR, FQNEAQ (reference sequence). Trimming took 4 bases from V and 1 from J, leaving 5 bases between them. CDR3 residues: CASSYGSNQPQHF. The CDR3 nucleotides read TGTGCCAGCAGCTATGGAAGCAATCAGCCCCAGCATTTT.

To note about this clonotype: At one boundary the junction diverges from the germline segment, which might be a read error. The rearrangement uses TRBV6-2 or TRBV6-3 and TRBJ2-1; possibly TRBD2 for D (6 bases). Germline V gene data show CDR1 as MNHEY and CDR2 as SVGEGT. The CDR3 runs 15 residues. DNA for the CDR3: TGTGCCAGCAGTTACGGTGTCGGGAGATCGAATGACCAGTTCTTC. Translated, it gives CASSYGVGRSNDQFF.

On this clonotype: A single base separates this from a much larger clone, so it may be a read error. In DNA, the CDR3 is TGCGCCAGCAGCTTGGATTATTTGGAGGCCGCGGGGAACACTGAAGCTTTCTTT. It encodes CASSLDYLEAAGNTEAFF. The chain has TRBV5-1 and TRBJ1-1; D is undetermined. Trimming cost V 0 bases and J 1 base, with 19 bases left between them. The CDR3 consists of 18 residues. Germline loops: CDR1 SGHRS, CDR2 YFSETQ.

As concerns this clonotype: A much larger clone lies a single base off, so this may be a read error. The chain combines TRBV29-1 with TRBJ2-5, with TRBD2 matching 9 bases. CDR3 length: 15 amino acids. V was pared by 7 bases and J by 5 bases, with 14 bases of the junction left unmatched. Germline V gene sequence: CDR1 SQVTM, CDR2 ANQGSEA. The CDR3 sequence is CSAVDAGGPRETQYF. The CDR3 bases are TGCAGCGCTGTAGACGCGGGAGGGCCTAGGGAGACCCAGTACTTC.

A remark on this clonotype: Without the conserved terminal phenylalanine or tryptophan, this CDR3 likely stems from a read error. The chain has TRBV4-1 and TRBJ2-6; D may match TRBD1 or TRBD2 (6 bases each). Germline CDR1 reads MGHRA; CDR2 reads YSYEKL. Trimming cost V 4 bases and J 1 base, with 14 bases left between them. This CDR3 is built from 17 residues. CDR3 DNA sequence: TGCGCCAGCAGCCTGGAGGGGGTGGGATCTGGGGCCAACGTCCTGACTATC. Encoded protein: CASSLEGVGSGANVLTI.

The sample holds a few counts of this clonotype. The rearrangement uses TRBV11-2 and TRBJ2-1, with D unclear. Trimming removed 0 bases at V and 0 bases at J, with 9 bases between. The CDR3 has 16 amino acids. From germline, CDR1 is SGHAT and CDR2 FQNNGV. The CDR3 coding sequence is TGTGCCAGCAGCTTAGATCCAGAGAGCTCCTACAATGAGCAGTTCTTC. As protein: CASSLDPESSYNEQFF.

A remark on this clonotype: A single base separates this from a much larger clone, so it may be a read error. CDR3 nucleotide sequence: TGTGCCAGCGGACCCGGGCGCGGAGCTAGCACAGATACGCAGTATTTT. As protein: CASGPGRGASTDTQYF. This chain uses TRBV14 with TRBJ2-3; D uncertain. V lost 8 bases and J lost 0, with 18 bases in between. The germline gives CDR1 SGHDN, CDR2 FVKESK. The CDR3 loop spans 16 amino acids.

The CDR3 DNA sequence: TGTGCCAGCAGCCCAGGCAGGCTAAGCGGGAGGGACATTCAGTACTTC. This translates into CASSPGRLSGRDIQYF. This chain connects TRBV11-2 to TRBJ2-4, with TRBD2 matching 10 bases. Germline loops: CDR1 SGHAT, CDR2 FQNNGV. The CDR3 totals 16 residues. The junction had 12 bases not matched to a gene; V was cut back by 5 bases and J by 8 bases.

Remarks on this clonotype: One base away lies a much larger clone, so this may be a sequencing read error. The chain employs TRBV6-5 and TRBJ2-1; maybe TRBD2 (7 bases). The CDR3 spans 17 residues. V gave up 6 bases and J gave up 8 bases, with 26 bases separating them. CDR1 is MNHEY and CDR2 is SVGAGI in the germline V gene. The CDR3 sequence is CASRAWGGRRGRDEQFF. In DNA form, the CDR3 reads TGTGCCAGCAGAGCCTGGGGGGGCAGAAGAGGTAGGGATGAGCAGTTCTTC.

A remark on this clonotype: The germline gene is not matched at one end of the junction; a read error may be the cause. V is TRBV7-6 and J is TRBJ2-7; D may correspond to TRBD1 or TRBD2 (5 bases each). Germline values: CDR1 SGHVS, CDR2 FNYEAQ. The CDR3 consists of 14 residues. CDR3: CVSSLTGEGYGQYF. The CDR3 DNA is TGTGTCAGCAGCTTAACCGGTGAGGGGTACGGGCAGTACTTC.